This is a list of T cell receptor beta chains from one sample in a study of T cell repertoires in cytomegalovirus infection. From the reads, TCRdb called clonotypes with MiXCR, one entry per CDR3 protein. The sample carries 250,000 to 300,000 distinct CDR3 sequences, 25% recorded once. The material sequenced was PBMCs. These receptors were obtained from a human donor in good health (CMV status not recorded). Some clones in this sample may be carry-over from other donors' samples. Each CDR3 is given with its conserved first and last residue. The D gene is left open where the match is weak. Clone size is stated in some rows and not others, as once, few, many or a class when expanded.

j_call d_call clone_size v_call cdr3_aa cdr3_nt
TRBJ2-3 TRBD2 many TRBV11-2 CASSPPGRGGTDTQYF TGTGCCAGCAGCCCCCCAGGGCGGGGGGGGACAGATACGCAGTATTTT
TRBJ1-2 - many TRBV28 CASSSGAENYGYTF TGTGCCAGCAGCTCCGGGGCGGAGAACTATGGCTACACCTTC
TRBJ2-7 - many TRBV12-3/TRBV12-4 CASRRTAYEQYF TGTGCCAGCAGGCGGACAGCCTACGAGCAGTACTTC
TRBJ1-1 - - TRBV5-6 CASSPGWGKHTEAFF TGTGCCAGCAGCCCAGGGTGGGGGAAGCACACTGAAGCTTTCTTT
TRBJ1-2 TRBD1 few TRBV2 CASVPGQGYGYTF TGTGCCAGCGTTCCGGGACAGGGATATGGCTACACCTTC
TRBJ2-2 - few TRBV2 CASRTPRTRPGTGELFF TGTGCCAGCAGGACCCCGAGGACACGTCCCGGAACCGGGGAGCTGTTTTTT
TRBJ2-1 TRBD2 many TRBV6-1 CASSSRFGTSGAYNEQFF TGTGCCAGCAGTTCAAGATTTGGGACTAGCGGAGCCTACAATGAGCAGTTCTTC
TRBJ1-5 - - TRBV19 CASTTRGGALQPQHF TGTGCCAGTACTACCCGGGGTGGGGCCCTTCAGCCCCAGCATTTT
TRBJ1-1 - few TRBV6-1 CASLSVNTEAFF TGTGCCAGCTTGTCCGTGAACACTGAAGCTTTCTTT
TRBJ2-2 - many TRBV7-8 CASSLGHRENTGELFF TGTGCCAGCAGCTTAGGCCACAGGGAAAACACCGGGGAGCTGTTTTTT
TRBJ2-5 - - TRBV2 CASSPMLSGVETQYF TGTGCCAGCAGCCCGATGCTTTCAGGGGTGGAGACCCAGTACTTC
TRBJ2-7 TRBD1 once TRBV10-3 CAISTGTGVHEQYF TGTGCCATCAGTACAGGGACAGGGGTTCACGAGCAGTACTTC
TRBJ2-7 - - TRBV28 CASNLRPGIYEQYF TGTGCCAGCAACCTGCGGCCAGGGATCTACGAGCAGTACTTC
TRBJ2-1 - - TRBV11-2 CASSIGSISSYNEQFF TGTGCCAGCAGTATCGGAAGCATCAGCTCCTACAATGAGCAGTTCTTC
TRBJ1-2 - few TRBV29-1 CSVTGYGYTF TGCAGCGTAACAGGGTATGGCTACACCTTC
TRBJ1-2 - - TRBV7-2 CASSQNSRGGYTF TGTGCCAGCTCTCAAAATTCACGAGGGGGCTACACCTTC
TRBJ1-3 TRBD1 - TRBV29-1 CSVWDRGNTIYF TGCAGCGTTTGGGACAGGGGAAACACCATATATTTT
TRBJ2-7 - many TRBV7-9 CASSEITVIHYEQYF TGTGCCAGCAGCGAAATCACGGTCATCCACTACGAGCAGTACTTC
TRBJ2-1 - - TRBV14 CASSQDLRDEQFF TGTGCCAGCAGCCAAGACTTGCGAGATGAGCAGTTCTTC
TRBJ2-7 - - TRBV6-5 CASQRISGEQYF TGTGCCAGCCAGCGGATCAGCGGCGAGCAGTACTTC
TRBJ2-1 - - TRBV28 CASSLWGVGLPYNEQFF TGTGCCAGCAGTTTATGGGGGGTGGGGTTGCCCTACAATGAGCAGTTCTTC
TRBJ2-7 - few TRBV19 CASSILRDLYEQYF TGTGCCAGTAGTATCCTCCGGGATCTATACGAGCAGTACTTC
TRBJ2-5 TRBD1 - TRBV11-3 CASSSRQGLGETQYF TGTGCCAGCAGCTCTCGACAGGGTTTGGGGGAGACCCAGTACTTC
TRBJ2-2 - many TRBV7-2 CASSQGSRNTGELFF TGTGCCAGCAGCCAAGGATCTAGAAACACCGGGGAGCTGTTTTTT
TRBJ2-1 - - TRBV24-1 CATSDFGGATINEQFF TGTGCCACCAGTGATTTCGGCGGAGCGACTATTAATGAGCAGTTCTTC
TRBJ2-7 TRBD2 - TRBV28 CASSLPLTSVPYEQYF TGTGCCAGCAGTTTACCTCTCACTAGCGTACCCTACGAGCAGTACTTC
TRBJ2-5 - - TRBV28 CATQRGRGETQYF TGTGCCACCCAAAGGGGCAGGGGAGAGACCCAGTACTTC
TRBJ2-1 - few TRBV28 CATSLAGRNGNEQFF TGTGCCACCTCCTTGGCGGGGCGCAACGGGAATGAGCAGTTCTTC
TRBJ2-4 - few TRBV20-1 CSALGVIAKNIQYF TGCAGTGCTCTAGGAGTAATAGCCAAAAACATTCAGTACTTC
TRBJ2-1 - - TRBV7-8 CASGLGRAGSNNEQFF TGTGCCAGCGGACTTGGTAGGGCGGGATCGAACAATGAGCAGTTCTTC
TRBJ1-4 TRBD1 many TRBV12-3/TRBV12-4 CASSPQTGADEKLFF TGTGCCAGCAGTCCCCAGACAGGGGCGGATGAAAAACTGTTTTTT
TRBJ1-1 - few TRBV7-3 CASSSLGGNTEAFF TGTGCCAGCAGCTCCTTAGGAGGGAACACTGAAGCTTTCTTT
TRBJ2-2 - many TRBV28 CASSPPLTGLASAFF TGTGCCAGCAGTCCACCTCTCACAGGGCTAGCTAGTGCGTTTTTT
TRBJ1-6 - - TRBV20-1 CSAGAGVVYNSPLHF TGCAGTGCTGGAGCAGGGGTGGTTTATAATTCACCCCTCCACTTT
TRBJ2-1 - many TRBV7-2 CASSPRLERGVEQFF TGTGCCAGCAGCCCCCGACTAGAGCGAGGCGTTGAGCAGTTCTTC
TRBJ2-1 TRBD2 - TRBV7-2 CASSLIAGGRARRNEQFF TGTGCCAGCAGCTTAATAGCGGGAGGGCGTGCTCGGAGGAATGAGCAGTTCTTC
TRBJ1-1 - - TRBV20-1 CSARDLARTMNTEAFF TGCAGTGCTAGAGATCTCGCCAGGACTATGAACACTGAAGCTTTCTTT
TRBJ2-7 TRBD2 few TRBV10-3 CAITPSGGASYEQYF TGTGCCATCACTCCTAGCGGGGGGGCATCCTACGAGCAGTACTTC
TRBJ1-1 - many TRBV7-2 CASSSNAAAATHNTEAFF TGTGCCAGCAGCTCAAATGCGGCGGCCGCTACCCACAACACTGAAGCTTTCTTT
TRBJ2-1 TRBD2 many TRBV7-6 CASSGTSGSNEQFF TGTGCCAGCAGCGGGACTAGCGGTTCGAATGAGCAGTTCTTC
TRBJ2-5 - many TRBV7-2 CASSSRDSQYF TGTGCCAGCAGTTCCCGGGACTCCCAGTACTTC
TRBJ1-4 - few TRBV6-6 CASSLQASGEKLFF TGTGCCAGCAGCCTACAGGCGAGTGGCGAAAAACTGTTTTTT
TRBJ1-5 - few TRBV14 CASSPGAGAPQHF TGTGCCAGCAGCCCAGGGGCAGGGGCGCCCCAGCATTTT
TRBJ2-7 TRBD1 few TRBV20-1 CSANRQGNLYEQYF TGCAGTGCTAACAGACAGGGCAACCTTTACGAGCAGTACTTC
TRBJ2-2 TRBD2 many TRBV7-2 CASSLKGQRERSGELFF TGTGCCAGCAGCTTAAAGGGTCAGCGGGAGAGGAGCGGGGAGCTGTTTTTT
TRBJ2-7 - many TRBV6-6 CASNLDSSYEQYF TGTGCCAGCAACCTGGACAGCTCCTACGAGCAGTACTTC
TRBJ2-3 TRBD2 - TRBV11-2 CASSPWGLSTDTQYF TGTGCCAGCAGCCCATGGGGACTATCCACAGATACGCAGTATTTT
TRBJ2-3 TRBD2 many TRBV7-2 CASSLGGLAGGTDTQYF TGTGCCAGCAGCTTAGGGGGGCTAGCGGGGGGCACAGATACGCAGTATTTT
TRBJ1-5 - - TRBV28 CASSLYGVQSNQPQHF TGTGCCAGCAGTTTATACGGGGTACAAAGCAATCAGCCCCAGCATTTT
TRBJ2-7 - - TRBV29-1 CSAQGGDSQQYF TGCAGCGCCCAAGGGGGTGACAGTCAGCAGTACTTC
TRBJ1-1 - - TRBV12-3/TRBV12-4 CTTGTGNTEAFF TGTACCACCGGGACGGGGAACACTGAAGCTTTCTTT
TRBJ2-3 - many TRBV7-2 CASSFSRASTDTQYF TGTGCCAGCAGCTTCTCGAGGGCTAGCACAGATACGCAGTATTTT
TRBJ2-5 - many TRBV7-2 CASSLTGGEETQYF TGTGCCAGCAGCTTAACAGGGGGGGAAGAGACCCAGTACTTC
TRBJ1-1 - - TRBV5-1 CASSLGPNKGTEAFF TGCGCCAGCAGCTTAGGGCCCAATAAGGGCACTGAAGCTTTCTTT
TRBJ2-3 - many TRBV11-2 CASSFYGRGPDTQYF TGTGCCAGCAGCTTTTACGGGAGAGGACCAGATACGCAGTATTTT
TRBJ2-7 - - TRBV7-9 CASSPRLGFFGEQYF TGTGCCAGCAGCCCCAGGTTGGGGTTCTTTGGCGAGCAGTACTTC
TRBJ2-5 TRBD2 few TRBV6-5 CASSYTRGSGLRETQYF TGTGCCAGCAGTTACACTCGGGGTAGCGGGTTGCGCGAGACCCAGTACTTC
TRBJ1-5 - - TRBV19 CASRPLDRINQPQHF TGTGCCAGTAGGCCATTAGACAGAATCAATCAGCCCCAGCATTTT
TRBJ1-6 TRBD1 many TRBV6-1 CASRTGINSPLHF TGTGCCAGCAGGACAGGGATAAATTCACCCCTCCACTTT
TRBJ1-1 - many TRBV11-2 CASSLTWGQKNTEAFF TGTGCCAGCAGCCTTACATGGGGACAAAAGAACACTGAAGCTTTCTTT